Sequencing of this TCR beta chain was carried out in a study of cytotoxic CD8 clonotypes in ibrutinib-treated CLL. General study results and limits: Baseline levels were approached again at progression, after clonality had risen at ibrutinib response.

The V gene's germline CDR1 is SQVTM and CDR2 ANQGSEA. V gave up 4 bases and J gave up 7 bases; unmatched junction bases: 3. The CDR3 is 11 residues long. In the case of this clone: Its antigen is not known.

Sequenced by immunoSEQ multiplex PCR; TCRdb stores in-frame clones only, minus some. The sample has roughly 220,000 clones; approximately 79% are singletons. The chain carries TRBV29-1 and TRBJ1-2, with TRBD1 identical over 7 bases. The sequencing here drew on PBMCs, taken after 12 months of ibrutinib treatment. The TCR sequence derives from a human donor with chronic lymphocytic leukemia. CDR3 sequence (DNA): TGCAGCGTTGCGACAGGGTCTGGCTACACCTTC. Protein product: CSVATGSGYTF.